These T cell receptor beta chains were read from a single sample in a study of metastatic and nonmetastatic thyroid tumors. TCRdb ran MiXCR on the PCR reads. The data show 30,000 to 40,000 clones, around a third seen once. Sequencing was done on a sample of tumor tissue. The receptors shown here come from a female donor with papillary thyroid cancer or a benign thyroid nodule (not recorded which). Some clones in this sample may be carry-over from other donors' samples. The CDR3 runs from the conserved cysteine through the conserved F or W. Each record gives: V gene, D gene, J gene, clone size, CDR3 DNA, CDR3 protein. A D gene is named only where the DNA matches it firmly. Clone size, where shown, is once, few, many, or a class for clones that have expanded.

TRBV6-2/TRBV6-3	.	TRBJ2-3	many	TGTGCCAGCAGTTACCCGAGTTGGGCAGATACGCAGTATTTT	CASSYPSWADTQYF
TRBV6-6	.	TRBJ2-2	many	TGTGCCAGCAGTTACGGGCAGCCGAACACCGGGGAGCTGTTTTTT	CASSYGQPNTGELFF
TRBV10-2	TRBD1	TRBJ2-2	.	TGCGCCAGCAGTGAGTCGGTACAGGGGGCCGGGGAGCTGTTTTTT	CASSESVQGAGELFF
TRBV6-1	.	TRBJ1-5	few	TGTGCCAGCACTTTGTCGGAGGGGCATCAGCCCCAGCATTTT	CASTLSEGHQPQHF
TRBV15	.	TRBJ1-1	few	TGTGCCACCAGCAGAGATCGGACGACTGAAGCTTTCTTT	CATSRDRTTEAFF
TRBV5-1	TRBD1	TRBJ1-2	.	TGCGCCAGCAGCGCCGGACAGGGTTACGTAAATGGCTACACCTTC	CASSAGQGYVNGYTF
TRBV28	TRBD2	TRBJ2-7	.	TGTGCCACCCTGACTAGCGGGGGTTCCTACGAGCAGTACTTC	CATLTSGGSYEQYF
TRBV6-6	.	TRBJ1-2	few	TGTGCCAGCAGTTACTCTCCAGGCCACTTCTATGGCTACACCTTC	CASSYSPGHFYGYTF
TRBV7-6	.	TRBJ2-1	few	TGTGCCAGCAGCCCGGGTGATGAGCAGTTCTTC	CASSPGDEQFF
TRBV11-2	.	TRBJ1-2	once	TGTGCCAGCAGCCTAGATCAGGTTAAGATTTATGGCTACACCTTC	CASSLDQVKIYGYTF
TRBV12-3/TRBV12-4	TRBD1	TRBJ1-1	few	TGTGCCAGCAGACAAGCAGGGGGCGTTAACACTGAAGCTTTCTTT	CASRQAGGVNTEAFF
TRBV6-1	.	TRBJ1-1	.	TGTGCCAGCAGTGAAAGGATCCGCGGGAACACTGAAGCTTTCTTT	CASSERIRGNTEAFF
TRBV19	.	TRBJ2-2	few	TGTGCCAGTAGTATAGACAGGGCCACCGGGGAGCTGTTTTTT	CASSIDRATGELFF
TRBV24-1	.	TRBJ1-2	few	TGTGCCACCAGTGATTTAGAAACTAACTATGGCTACACCTTC	CATSDLETNYGYTF
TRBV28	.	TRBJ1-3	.	TGTGCCAGCAGTTTGGGGTTCTCCGGCAGTGGAAACACCATATATTTT	CASSLGFSGSGNTIYF
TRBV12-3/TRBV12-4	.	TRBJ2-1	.	TGTGCCAGCAGTTTAGGGCCCCCCTCCTACAATGAGCAGTTCTTC	CASSLGPPSYNEQFF
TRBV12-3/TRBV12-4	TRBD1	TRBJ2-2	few	TGTGCCAGCAGGGGACAGGACACTAACACCGGGGAGCTGTTTTTT	CASRGQDTNTGELFF
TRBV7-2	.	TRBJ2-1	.	TGTGCCAGCAGCTTAGCGACCATACTTGAGCAGTTCTTC	CASSLATILEQFF
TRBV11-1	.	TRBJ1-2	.	TGTGCCAGCAGCTTAGCGCACGGGGTAAACTATGGCTACACCTTC	CASSLAHGVNYGYTF
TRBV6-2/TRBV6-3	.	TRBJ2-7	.	TGTGCCAGCAGTTACGGGACACCAACGTCCTACGAGCAGTACTTC	CASSYGTPTSYEQYF
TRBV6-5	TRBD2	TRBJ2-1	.	TGTGCCAGCAGTTCTACTACTAGCGGGAGGGCCTCTGAGCAGTTCTTC	CASSSTTSGRASEQFF
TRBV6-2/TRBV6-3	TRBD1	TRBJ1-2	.	TGTGCCAGCAGTAATAGACAGGGGCTAAACTATGGCTACACCTTC	CASSNRQGLNYGYTF
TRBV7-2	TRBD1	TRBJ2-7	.	TGTGCCAGCAGCTTAGCAGGGGACAGTTGGTACGAGCAGTACTTC	CASSLAGDSWYEQYF
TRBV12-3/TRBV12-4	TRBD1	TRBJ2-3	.	TGTGCCAGCAGTTCCGGGGACAGTCCAGATACGCAGTATTTT	CASSSGDSPDTQYF
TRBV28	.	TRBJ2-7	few	TGTGCCAGCAGCCTACTAGCCGGTTCCTACGAGCAGTACTTC	CASSLLAGSYEQYF
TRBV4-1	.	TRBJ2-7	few	TGCGCCAGCAGCACCCTGGACGGGGCCTACGAGCAGTACTTC	CASSTLDGAYEQYF
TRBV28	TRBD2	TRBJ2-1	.	TGTGCCAGCCAACCCGGGACTAGCGGGAGCAATGAGCAGTTCTTC	CASQPGTSGSNEQFF
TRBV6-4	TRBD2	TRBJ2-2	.	TGTGCCAGCAGTGACGGTGCGGGAGGACCCACCGGGGAGCTGTTTTTT	CASSDGAGGPTGELFF
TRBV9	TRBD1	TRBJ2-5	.	TGTGCCAGCAGCGTGGGGACAGGGGGATTTCGGGAGACCCAGTACTTC	CASSVGTGGFRETQYF
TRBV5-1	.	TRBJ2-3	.	TGCGCCAGCAGCTTTTCCGTTCGGACTAGCACAGATACGCAGTATTTT	CASSFSVRTSTDTQYF
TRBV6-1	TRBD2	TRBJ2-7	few	TGTGCCAGCAGAGCCGGGACTAGCTTCCTCGAGCAGTACTTC	CASRAGTSFLEQYF
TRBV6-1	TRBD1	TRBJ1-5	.	TGTGCCAGCAGTGTTAACAGGGGGAGGAGCAATCAGCCCCAGCATTTT	CASSVNRGRSNQPQHF
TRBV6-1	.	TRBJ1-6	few	TGTGCCAGCAGGGGCCTGGGAGCCTATAATTCACCCCTCCACTTT	CASRGLGAYNSPLHF
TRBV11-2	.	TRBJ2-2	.	TGTGCCAGCAGCTTGGGATGGGAGCTGTTTTTT	CASSLGWELFF
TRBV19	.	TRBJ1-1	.	TGTGCCAGTACATCGGTTGAAATGTACACTGAAGCTTTCTTT	CASTSVEMYTEAFF
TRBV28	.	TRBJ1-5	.	TGTGCCAGCAGTCGGATGACGAAAAATCAGCCCCAGCATTTT	CASSRMTKNQPQHF
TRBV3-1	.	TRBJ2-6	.	TGTGCCAGCAGCCAAAGACTAACAGGTGCTGGGGCCAACGTCCTGACTTTC	CASSQRLTGAGANVLTF
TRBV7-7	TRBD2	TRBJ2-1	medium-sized	TGTGCTAGCAGCCTGGGACTAGCGGGATACAATGAGCAGTTCTTC	CASSLGLAGYNEQFF
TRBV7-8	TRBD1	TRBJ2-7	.	TGTGCCAGCAGCCCCAGGACAGGGGGTCCGTGGTACGAGCAGTACTTC	CASSPRTGGPWYEQYF
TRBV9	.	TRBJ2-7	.	TGTGCCAGCAGCGAGGGGGGGAGCTCCTACGAGCAGTACTTC	CASSEGGSSYEQYF
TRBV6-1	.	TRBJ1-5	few	TGTGTCAGCAACCTAATCAATCAGCCCCAGCATTTT	CVSNLINQPQHF
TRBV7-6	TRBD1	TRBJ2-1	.	TGTGCCAGCAGCTTCGGACAGGGGACCTACAATGAGCAGTTCTTC	CASSFGQGTYNEQFF
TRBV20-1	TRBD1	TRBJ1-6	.	TGCAGTGCTAGAGATCTTATTACAGGGGGCAATTCACCCCTCCACTTT	CSARDLITGGNSPLHF
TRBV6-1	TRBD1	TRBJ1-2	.	TGTGCCAGCAGTGAATTTTTACAGGGGGCGCTTAGCTATGGCTACACCTTC	CASSEFLQGALSYGYTF
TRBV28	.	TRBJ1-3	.	TGTGCCAGCAGTTCCTATAGCAGGGCTGGAAACACCATATATTTT	CASSSYSRAGNTIYF
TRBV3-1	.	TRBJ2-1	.	TGTGCCAGCAGCCAGATAGGCAGTTACAATGAGCAGTTCTTC	CASSQIGSYNEQFF
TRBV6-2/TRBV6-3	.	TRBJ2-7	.	TGTGCCAGCAGTCCCCTGGACCCTGTTAGCTCCTACGAGCAGTACTTC	CASSPLDPVSSYEQYF
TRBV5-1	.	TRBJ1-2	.	TGCGCCAGCAGCTTGGCGGCCGGTTCTAACTATGGCTACACCTTC	CASSLAAGSNYGYTF
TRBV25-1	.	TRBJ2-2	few	TGTGCCAGCAGTTCCGGGGAGCTGTTTTTT	CASSSGELFF
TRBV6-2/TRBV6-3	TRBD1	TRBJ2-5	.	TGTGCCAACAGTTATTCGACAGGGGCAGAGACCCAGTACTTC	CANSYSTGAETQYF
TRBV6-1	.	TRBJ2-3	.	TGTGCCAGCAGTGAAGAGGGTGTGAGGGCAGATACGCAGTATTTT	CASSEEGVRADTQYF
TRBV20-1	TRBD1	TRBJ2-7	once	TGCAGTGCGAGACAGGGCTCCTACGAGCAGTACTTC	CSARQGSYEQYF
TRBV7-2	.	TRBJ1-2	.	TGTGCCAGCAGCTTACGCGTGGATGCAGGGGACTATGGCTACACCTTC	CASSLRVDAGDYGYTF
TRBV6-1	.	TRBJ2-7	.	TGTGCCAGCAGTGAATGGAATACCGGGTACGAGCAGTACTTC	CASSEWNTGYEQYF
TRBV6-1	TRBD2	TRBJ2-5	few	TGTGCCAGCACCTCCGGACTAGCGGGGGTTCAAGAGACCCAGTACTTC	CASTSGLAGVQETQYF
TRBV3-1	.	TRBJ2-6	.	TGTGCCAGCAGCCAAGGGGGTTTTGGTGGGGCCAACGTCCTGACTTTC	CASSQGGFGGANVLTF
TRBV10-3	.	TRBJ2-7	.	TGTGCCATCAGCGGGGGACAGACCTACGAGCAGTACTTC	CAISGGQTYEQYF
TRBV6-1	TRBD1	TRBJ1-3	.	TGTGCCACCTATCCGACAGGGGGAGCTGGAAACACCATATATTTT	CATYPTGGAGNTIYF
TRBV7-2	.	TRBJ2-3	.	TGTGCCAGCAGCCGCCCGGGCAGCACAGATACGCAGTATTTT	CASSRPGSTDTQYF
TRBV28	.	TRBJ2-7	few	TGTGCCAGCTTCCGGGGCTGTCGGGGGCACAGATACGAGCAGTACTTC	CASFRGCRGHRYEQYF